Below, one T cell receptor (beta chain) is given with its context. The data were taken from a study of T cells expressing NK-cell markers. In the study overall: Sequencing of TCR beta repertoires drew on sorted CD3+CD56+NKG2C+, CD3+CD56+NKG2C- and CD3+CD56-NKG2C+ T cells.

CDR3 length: 14 residues. TCRdb re-analyzed the 5' RACE reads; it lists each CDR3 protein once, without DNA. The sample includes roughly 15,000 distinct CDR3 sequences. This sequence joins TRBV12-3 or TRBV12-4 and TRBJ2-3. The sequenced sample consisted of blood T cells: a sorted CD56 or NKG2C T cell subset, CD4+ or CD8+ T cells, or bulk PBMC T cells (not recorded which). The sequence was collected from a man between 18 and 69 years old in good health. The CDR3 region is CASSFSLNTDTQYF.